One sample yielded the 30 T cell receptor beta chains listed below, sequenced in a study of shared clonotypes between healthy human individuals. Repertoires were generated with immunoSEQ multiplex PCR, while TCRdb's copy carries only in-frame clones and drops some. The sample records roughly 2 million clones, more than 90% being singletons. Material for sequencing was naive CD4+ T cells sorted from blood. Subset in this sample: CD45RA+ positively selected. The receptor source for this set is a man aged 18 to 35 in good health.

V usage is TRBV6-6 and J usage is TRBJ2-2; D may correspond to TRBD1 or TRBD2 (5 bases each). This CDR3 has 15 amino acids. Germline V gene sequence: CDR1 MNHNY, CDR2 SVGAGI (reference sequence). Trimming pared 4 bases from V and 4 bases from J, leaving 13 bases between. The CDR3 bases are TGTGCCAGCAGTTCTCCCGTTGGGGGCACCGGGGAGCTGTTTTTT. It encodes CASSSPVGGTGELFF.

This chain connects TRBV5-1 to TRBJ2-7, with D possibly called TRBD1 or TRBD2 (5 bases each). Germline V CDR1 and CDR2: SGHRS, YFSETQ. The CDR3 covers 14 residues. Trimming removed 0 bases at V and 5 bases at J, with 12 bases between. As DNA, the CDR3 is TGCGCCAGCAGCTTGGTACGGGGCCCCCACGAGCAGTACTTC. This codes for CASSLVRGPHEQYF.

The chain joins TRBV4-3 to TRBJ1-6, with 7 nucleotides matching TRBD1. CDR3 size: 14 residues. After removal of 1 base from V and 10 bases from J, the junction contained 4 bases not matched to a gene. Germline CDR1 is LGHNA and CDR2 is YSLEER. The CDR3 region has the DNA TGCGCCAGCAGCCAAGGAACAGGGGAATCACCCCTCCACTTT. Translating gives CASSQGTGESPLHF.

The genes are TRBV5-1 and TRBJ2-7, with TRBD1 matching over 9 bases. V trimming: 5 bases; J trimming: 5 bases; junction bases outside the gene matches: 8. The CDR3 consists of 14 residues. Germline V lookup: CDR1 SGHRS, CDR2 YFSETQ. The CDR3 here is CASSSRQGDNEQYF. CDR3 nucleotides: TGCGCCAGCAGTAGTCGACAGGGGGACAACGAGCAGTACTTC.

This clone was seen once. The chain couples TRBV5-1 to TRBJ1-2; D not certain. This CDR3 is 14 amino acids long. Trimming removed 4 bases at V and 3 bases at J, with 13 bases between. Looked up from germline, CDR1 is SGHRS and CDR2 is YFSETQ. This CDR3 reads CASSREGMDYGYTF. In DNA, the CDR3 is TGCGCCAGCAGCAGGGAAGGGATGGACTATGGCTACACCTTC.

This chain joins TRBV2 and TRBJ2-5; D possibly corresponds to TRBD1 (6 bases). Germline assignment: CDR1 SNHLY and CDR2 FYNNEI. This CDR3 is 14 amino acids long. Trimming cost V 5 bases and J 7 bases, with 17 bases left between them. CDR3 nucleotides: TGTGCCAGCAGTCGGGACAAGATAACGGGGACCCAGTACTTC. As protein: CASSRDKITGTQYF.

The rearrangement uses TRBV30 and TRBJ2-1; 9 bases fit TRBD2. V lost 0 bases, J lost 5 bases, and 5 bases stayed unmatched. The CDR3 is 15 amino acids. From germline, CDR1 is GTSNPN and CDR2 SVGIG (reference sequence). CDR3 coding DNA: TGTGCCTGGAGTGTACTGGCTAGCGGGAACAATGAGCAGTTCTTC. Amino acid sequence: CAWSVLASGNNEQFF.

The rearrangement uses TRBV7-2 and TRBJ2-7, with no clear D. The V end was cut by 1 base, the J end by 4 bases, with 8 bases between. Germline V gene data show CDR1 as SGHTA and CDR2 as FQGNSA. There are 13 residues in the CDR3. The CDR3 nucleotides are TGTGCCAGCAGCTTAGTGTTGTTGTACGAGCAGTACTTC. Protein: CASSLVLLYEQYF.

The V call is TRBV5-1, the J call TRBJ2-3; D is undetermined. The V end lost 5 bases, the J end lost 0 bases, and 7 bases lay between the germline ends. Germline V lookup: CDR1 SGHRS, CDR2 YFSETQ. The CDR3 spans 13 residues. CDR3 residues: CASRLYSTDTQYF. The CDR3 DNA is TGCGCCAGCAGGCTGTATAGCACAGATACGCAGTATTTT. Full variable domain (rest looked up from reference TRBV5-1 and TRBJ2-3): KAGVTQTPRYLIKTRGQQVTLSCSPISGHRSVSWYQQTPGQGLQFLFEYFSETQRNKGNFPGRFSGRQFSNSRSEMNVSTLELGDSALYLCASRLYSTDTQYFGPGTRLTVL.

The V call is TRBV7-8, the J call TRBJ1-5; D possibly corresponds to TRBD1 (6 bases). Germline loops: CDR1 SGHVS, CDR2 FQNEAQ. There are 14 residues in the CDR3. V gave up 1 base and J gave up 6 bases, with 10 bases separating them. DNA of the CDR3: TGTGCCAGCAGCTTAGACAGGGTTGTTCAGCCCCAGCATTTT. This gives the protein CASSLDRVVQPQHF.

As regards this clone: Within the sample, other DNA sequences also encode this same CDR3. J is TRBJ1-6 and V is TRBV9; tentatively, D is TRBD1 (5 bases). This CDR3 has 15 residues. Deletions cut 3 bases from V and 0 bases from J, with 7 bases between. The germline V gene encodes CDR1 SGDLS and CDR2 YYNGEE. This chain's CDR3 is CASSDGGSYNSPLHF. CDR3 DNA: TGTGCCAGCAGCGACGGGGGCTCCTATAATTCACCCCTCCACTTT.

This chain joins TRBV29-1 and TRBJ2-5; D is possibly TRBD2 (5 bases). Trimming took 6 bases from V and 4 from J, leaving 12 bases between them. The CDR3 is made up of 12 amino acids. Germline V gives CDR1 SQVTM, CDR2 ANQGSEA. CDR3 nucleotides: TGCAGCGTGAATGAGGGCAGAGAGACCCAGTACTTC. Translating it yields CSVNEGRETQYF.

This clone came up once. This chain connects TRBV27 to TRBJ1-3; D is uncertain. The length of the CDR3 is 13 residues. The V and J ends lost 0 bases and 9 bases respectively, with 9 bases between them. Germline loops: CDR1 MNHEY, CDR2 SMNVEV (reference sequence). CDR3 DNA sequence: TGTGCCAGCAGTTTATCGATGACGCGCACCATATATTTT. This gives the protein CASSLSMTRTIYF.

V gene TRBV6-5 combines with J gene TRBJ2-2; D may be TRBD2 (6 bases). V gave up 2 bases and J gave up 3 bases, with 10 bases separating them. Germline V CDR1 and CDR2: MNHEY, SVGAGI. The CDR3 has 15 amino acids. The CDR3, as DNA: TGTGCCAGCAGTTACGGAGGGTGGGACACCGGGGAGCTGTTTTTT. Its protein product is CASSYGGWDTGELFF.

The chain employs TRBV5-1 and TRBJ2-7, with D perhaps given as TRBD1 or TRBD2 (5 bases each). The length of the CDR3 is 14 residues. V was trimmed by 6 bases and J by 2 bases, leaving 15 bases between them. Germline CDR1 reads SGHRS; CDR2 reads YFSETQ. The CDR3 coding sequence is TGCGCCAGCACTAGGGAGCAGGGAACCTACGAGCAGTACTTC. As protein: CASTREQGTYEQYF.

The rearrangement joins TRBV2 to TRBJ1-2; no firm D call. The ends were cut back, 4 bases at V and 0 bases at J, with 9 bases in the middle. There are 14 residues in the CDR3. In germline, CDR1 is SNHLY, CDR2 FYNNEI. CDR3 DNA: TGTGCCAGCAGTGGGGGTACTTCTAACTATGGCTACACCTTC. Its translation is CASSGGTSNYGYTF.

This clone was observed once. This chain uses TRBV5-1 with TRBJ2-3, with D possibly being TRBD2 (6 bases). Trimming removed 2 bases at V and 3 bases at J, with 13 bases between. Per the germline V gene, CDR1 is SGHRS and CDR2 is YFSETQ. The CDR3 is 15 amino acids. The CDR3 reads CASSFVGGGTDTQYF. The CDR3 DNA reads TGCGCCAGCAGCTTTGTCGGGGGAGGTACAGATACGCAGTATTTT.

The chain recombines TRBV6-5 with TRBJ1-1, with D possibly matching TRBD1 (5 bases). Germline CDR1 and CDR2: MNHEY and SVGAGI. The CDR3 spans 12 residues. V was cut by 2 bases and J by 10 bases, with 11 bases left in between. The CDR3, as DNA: TGTGCCAGCAGTTACGCCGGGGCAGCAGCTTTCTTT. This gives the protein CASSYAGAAAFF.

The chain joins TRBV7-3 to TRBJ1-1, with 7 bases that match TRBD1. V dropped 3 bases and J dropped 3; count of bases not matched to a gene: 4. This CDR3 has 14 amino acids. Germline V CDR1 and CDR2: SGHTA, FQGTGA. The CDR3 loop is CASSFTDRDTEAFF. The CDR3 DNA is TGTGCCAGCAGCTTTACTGACAGGGACACTGAAGCTTTCTTT. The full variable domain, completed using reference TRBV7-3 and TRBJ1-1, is GAGVSQTPSNKVTEKGKYVELRCDPISGHTALYWYRQSLGQGPEFLIYFQGTGAADDSGLPNDRFFAVRPEGSVSTLKIQRTERGDSAVYLCASSFTDRDTEAFFGQGTRLTVV.

CDR3 in DNA: TGTGCCAGCTCACCGGGACAGGGGACCTTCGAGCAGTACTTC. Its protein product is CASSPGQGTFEQYF. V gene TRBV18 combines with J gene TRBJ2-7; the match to TRBD1 covers 10 bases. The V gene end was trimmed by 3 bases and the J gene end by 6 bases; junction bases not matched to a gene: 5. This CDR3 has 14 amino acids. From germline, CDR1 is KGHSH and CDR2 LQKENI.

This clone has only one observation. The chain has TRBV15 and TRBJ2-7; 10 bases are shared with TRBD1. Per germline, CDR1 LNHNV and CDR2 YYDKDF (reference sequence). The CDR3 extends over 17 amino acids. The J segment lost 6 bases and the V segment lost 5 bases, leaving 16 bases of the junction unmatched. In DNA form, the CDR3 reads TGTGCCACCAGCCGGACAGGGGGGAAACCGCAGACGGGCGAGCAGTACTTC. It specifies CATSRTGGKPQTGEQYF.

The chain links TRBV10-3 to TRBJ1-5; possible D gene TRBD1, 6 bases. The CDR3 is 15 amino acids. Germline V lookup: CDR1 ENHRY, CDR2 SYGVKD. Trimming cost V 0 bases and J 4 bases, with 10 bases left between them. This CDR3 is CAISESDSLNQPQHF. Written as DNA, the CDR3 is TGTGCCATCAGTGAGTCGGACAGTTTGAATCAGCCCCAGCATTTT.

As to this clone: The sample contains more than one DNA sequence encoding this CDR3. The CDR3 loop reads CASSQETSGKETQYF. The CDR3 region has the DNA TGTGCCAGCAGCCAAGAGACTAGCGGGAAAGAGACCCAGTACTTC. The chain carries TRBV4-2 and TRBJ2-5; 11 positions match TRBD2. This CDR3 has 15 residues. The V gene's germline CDR1 is LGHNA and CDR2 YNFKEQ. V was pared by 0 bases and J by 3 bases, with 0 bases of the junction left unmatched.

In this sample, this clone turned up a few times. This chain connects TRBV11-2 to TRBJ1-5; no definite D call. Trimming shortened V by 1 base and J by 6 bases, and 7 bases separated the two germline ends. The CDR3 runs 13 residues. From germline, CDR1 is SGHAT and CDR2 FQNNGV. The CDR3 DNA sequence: TGTGCCAGCAGCTTAGTGTTGAGTCAGCCCCAGCATTTT. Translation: CASSLVLSQPQHF. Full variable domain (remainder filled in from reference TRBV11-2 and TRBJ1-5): EAGVAQSPRYKIIEKRQSVAFWCNPISGHATLYWYQQILGQGPKLLIQFQNNGVVDDSQLPKDRFSAERLKGVDSTLKIQPAKLEDSAVYLCASSLVLSQPQHFGDGTRLSIL.

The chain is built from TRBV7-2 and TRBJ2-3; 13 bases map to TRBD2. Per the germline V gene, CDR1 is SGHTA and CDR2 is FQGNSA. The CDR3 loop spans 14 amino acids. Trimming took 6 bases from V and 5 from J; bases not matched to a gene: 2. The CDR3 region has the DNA TGTGCCAGCAGACTAGCGGGAGGGGAAGATACGCAGTATTTT. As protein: CASRLAGGEDTQYF.

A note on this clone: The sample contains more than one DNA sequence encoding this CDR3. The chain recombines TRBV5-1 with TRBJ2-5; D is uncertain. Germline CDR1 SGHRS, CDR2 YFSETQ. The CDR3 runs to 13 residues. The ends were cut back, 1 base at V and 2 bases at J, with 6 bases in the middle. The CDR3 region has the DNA TGCGCCAGCAGCTTGCTGGGACAAGAGACCCAGTACTTC. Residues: CASSLLGQETQYF.

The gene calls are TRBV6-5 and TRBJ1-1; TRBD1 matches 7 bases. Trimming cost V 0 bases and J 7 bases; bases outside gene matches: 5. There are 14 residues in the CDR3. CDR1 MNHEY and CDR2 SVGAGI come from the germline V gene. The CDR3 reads CASSYSEGAFEAFF. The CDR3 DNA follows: TGTGCCAGCAGTTACTCTGAGGGGGCCTTTGAAGCTTTCTTT.

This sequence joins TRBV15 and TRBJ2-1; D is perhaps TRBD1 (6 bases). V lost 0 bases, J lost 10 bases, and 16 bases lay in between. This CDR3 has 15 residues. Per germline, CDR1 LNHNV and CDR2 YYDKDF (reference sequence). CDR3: CATSREPTGTSEQFF. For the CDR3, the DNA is TGTGCCACCAGCAGAGAACCGACGGGGACAAGCGAGCAGTTCTTC.

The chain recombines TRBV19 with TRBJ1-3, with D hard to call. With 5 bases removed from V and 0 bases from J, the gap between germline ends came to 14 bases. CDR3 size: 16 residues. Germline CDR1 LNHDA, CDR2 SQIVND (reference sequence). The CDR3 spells CASSPRGPSSGNTIYF. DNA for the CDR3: TGTGCCAGTAGTCCTCGTGGACCGAGCTCTGGAAACACCATATATTTT.

The CDR3 loop reads CASSVSGPTNYGYTF. The CDR3 DNA reads as TGTGCCAGTAGTGTGTCGGGCCCCACTAACTATGGCTACACCTTC. The rearrangement joins TRBV19 to TRBJ1-2; D call uncertain. The CDR3 covers 15 residues. Trimming cost V 5 bases and J 0 bases, with 13 bases left between them. Germline CDR1 LNHDA, CDR2 SQIVND (reference sequence).